In its sample, the clone carrying this TCR beta chain was seen once. Antigen specificity is unknown. The trim removed 8 bases at V and 6 bases at J, leaving 6 bases unmatched. The CDR3 is 13 amino acids. Germline values: CDR1 SNHLY, CDR2 FYNNEI. Here immunoSEQ multiplex PCR was the method, and the copy in TCRdb shows in-frame clones only, minus some. The repertoire consists of some 80,000 clones, with less than 98% occurring once and the leading ten covering approximately 0.56%. These data belong to a study of Tregs in tolerant kidney transplant recipients. Unstimulated regulatory T cells (CD4+CD25+CD127-), CD4+CD25- non-regulatory cells, CD4 and CD8 cells were FACS-sorted from thawed PBMCs. Study results and limitations: Findings come from small patient numbers and require larger validation. Biological reproducibility was not directly addressed in this study.

Sample: CD4+ T cells from blood, taken before the transplant. This clonotype was obtained from a human donor who received a combined kidney and bone marrow transplant. The chain is built from TRBV2 and TRBJ1-5; the match to TRBD1 covers 8 bases. The CDR3 region has the DNA TGTGCCAGCTCGACCAGGGGGCTTCAGCCCCAGCATTTT. Its translation is CASSTRGLQPQHF.